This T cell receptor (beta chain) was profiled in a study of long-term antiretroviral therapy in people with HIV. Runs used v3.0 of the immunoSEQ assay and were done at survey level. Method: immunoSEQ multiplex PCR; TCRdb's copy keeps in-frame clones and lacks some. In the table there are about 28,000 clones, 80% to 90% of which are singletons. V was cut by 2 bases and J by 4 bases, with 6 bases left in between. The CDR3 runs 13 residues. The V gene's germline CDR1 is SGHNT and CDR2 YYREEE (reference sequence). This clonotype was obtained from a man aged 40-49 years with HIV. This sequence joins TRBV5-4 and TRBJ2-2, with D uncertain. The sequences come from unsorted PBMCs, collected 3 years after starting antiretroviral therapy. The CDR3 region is CASSLRSTGELFF. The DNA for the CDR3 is TGTGCCAGCAGCTTAAGAAGCACCGGGGAGCTGTTTTTT.